The 22 T cell receptor beta chains below all came from one sample that was sequenced in a study of blood T cells in healthy people across ages. Combining a sample-barcoded 5' primer with a J-beta primer mix, a second PCR ran for roughly 7 to 12 cycles. Via MiXCR, TCRdb re-called the 5' RACE reads, giving one row per CDR3 protein. The table lists about 780,000 distinct CDR3 sequences, around half of them singletons. The sequenced material came from blood. The receptors originated from a man aged 80 or over in good health.

This clonotype was recorded a few times. This chain connects TRBV12-3 or TRBV12-4 to TRBJ1-1, with a possible D match to TRBD1 (6 bases). V was pared by 1 base and J by 7 bases, with 10 bases between. The CDR3 extends over 13 amino acids. CDR3 coding DNA: TGTGCCAGCAGTTTAGTGGGGGCGCATGAAGCTTTCTTT. It encodes CASSLVGAHEAFF.

At least ten counts were recorded for this clonotype. CDR3 amino acids: CASSPYGELAGNEQFF. DNA for the CDR3: TGTGCCAGCAGCCCCTACGGTGAGCTAGCGGGAAATGAGCAGTTCTTC. This chain links TRBV3-1 with TRBJ2-1; 9 bases match TRBD2. In germline, CDR1 is LGHDT, CDR2 YNNKEL (reference sequence). With V trimmed by 4 bases and J by 7 bases, 11 bases remained unmatched. CDR3 length: 16 residues.

The chain is built from TRBV24-1 and TRBJ2-2; TRBD2 agrees at 11 bases. V was pared by 7 bases and J by 5 bases, with 8 bases of the junction left unmatched. In germline, CDR1 is KGHDR, CDR2 SFDVKD. CDR3 length equals 16 residues. The CDR3 region has the DNA TGTGCCACCAGCCGCGGGGGACTAGCGGTTACCGGGGAGCTGTTTTTT. Translating it yields CATSRGGLAVTGELFF.

This clonotype has only a few counts. The V gene is TRBV6-2 or TRBV6-3, the J gene TRBJ2-7; 8 positions match TRBD2. Trimming removed 2 bases from V and 2 bases from J; junction bases left unmatched: 5. This CDR3 comprises 15 residues. CDR1 is MNHEY and CDR2 is SVGEGT in the germline V gene. This chain's CDR3 is CASSYASGRPYEQYF. In nucleotides, the CDR3 is TGTGCCAGCAGTTACGCGAGCGGGAGACCCTACGAGCAGTACTTC.

This clonotype was observed a handful of times. The V and J genes are TRBV7-8 and TRBJ2-1, with 8 bases that match TRBD2. This CDR3 region has 19 residues. Per the germline V gene, CDR1 is SGHVS and CDR2 is FQNEAQ. With V trimmed by 0 bases and J by 0 bases, 10 bases remained unmatched. The CDR3 sequence: CASSLAGLLSGSSYNEQFF. Written as DNA, the CDR3 is TGTGCCAGCAGCTTAGCCGGACTGCTGAGCGGGAGCTCCTACAATGAGCAGTTCTTC. The full variable domain, rest sourced from reference TRBV7-8 and TRBJ2-1, is GAGVSQSPRYKVAKRGQDVALRCDPISGHVSLFWYQQALGQGPEFLTYFQNEAQLDKSGLPSDRFFAERPEGSVSTLKIQRTQQEDSAVYLCASSLAGLLSGSSYNEQFFGPGTRLTVL.

The chain couples TRBV10-3 to TRBJ2-5; maybe TRBD2 (5 bases). The DNA end favors TRBJ2-7, so the J call may be wrong. Germline CDR1 ENHRY, CDR2 SYGVKD. The CDR3 is 16 amino acids. The chain's CDR3 is CAIGAELGVSPHEQYF. DNA for the CDR3: TGTGCCATCGGCGCAGAACTCGGGGTCTCACCCCACGAGCAGTACTTC.

The CDR3: CASSLKGTGFEAFF. The CDR3 DNA follows: TGTGCCAGCAGCTTAAAAGGGACAGGGTTTGAAGCTTTCTTT. The J gene is TRBJ1-1, the V gene TRBV7-2, with 9 bases aligning to TRBD1. The V gene end was trimmed by 2 bases and the J gene end by 7 bases; junction bases not matched to a gene: 5. The CDR3 length is 14 residues. CDR1 and CDR2 from the germline V gene are SGHTA and FQGNSA.

This chain connects TRBV6-6 to TRBJ2-5, with 8 bases identical to TRBD2. Germline CDR1 MNHNY, CDR2 SVGAGI (reference sequence). The V segment lost 4 bases and the J segment 5 bases; nucleotides outside the gene matches: 9. The CDR3 is made up of 15 amino acids. CDR3 nucleotide sequence: TGTGCCAGCAGTTTTACTAGCGGAGGGGGGGAGACCCAGTACTTC. Protein: CASSFTSGGGETQYF.

Concerning this clonotype: This may arise from a read error, as a much more abundant clone is one base away. The chain links TRBV9 to TRBJ2-1, with a weak D call TRBD1 (6 bases). The V gene's germline CDR1 is SGDLS and CDR2 YYNGEE. The CDR3 runs 15 residues. With 4 bases removed from V and 5 bases from J, the gap between germline ends came to 16 bases. The CDR3 loop is CASSKGDLGDNEQFF. DNA of the CDR3: TGTGCCAGCAGCAAGGGGGACCTGGGGGACAATGAGCAGTTCTTC.

The rearrangement links TRBV5-1 to TRBJ1-1; TRBD1 matches 7 bases. The CDR3 totals 15 residues. V lost 4 bases and J lost 0; bases outside the gene matches: 6. Germline V gene data show CDR1 as SGHRS and CDR2 as YFSETQ. The CDR3 sequence: CASSASQGMNTEAFF. The CDR3 region has the DNA TGCGCCAGCAGCGCATCACAGGGGATGAACACTGAAGCTTTCTTT.

This clonotype was counted ten times or more. The rearrangement uses TRBV7-2 and TRBJ1-5, with D maybe TRBD1 (5 bases). Between the trimmed V and J ends, which lost 2 bases and 3 bases, there was a span of 11 bases. The germline CDR1 and CDR2 sequences are SGHTA and FQGNSA. This CDR3 has 15 amino acids. CDR3 in DNA: TGTGCCAGCAGCTTAACTTCGGGGCCCAATCAGCCCCAGCATTTT. Amino acid sequence: CASSLTSGPNQPQHF.

The chain links TRBV7-3 to TRBJ1-1; TRBD1 is a possible D gene (5 bases). V was pared by 3 bases and J by 0 bases, with 8 bases between. This CDR3 contains 14 residues. From germline, CDR1 is SGHTA and CDR2 FQGTGA. The CDR3 DNA follows: TGTGCCAGCAGCTTCGGGGGGATGAACACTGAAGCTTTCTTT. Amino acids: CASSFGGMNTEAFF. Looking up the rest from reference TRBV7-3 and TRBJ1-1 gives the full variable domain: GAGVSQTPSNKVTEKGKYVELRCDPISGHTALYWYRQSLGQGPEFLIYFQGTGAADDSGLPNDRFFAVRPEGSVSTLKIQRTERGDSAVYLCASSFGGMNTEAFFGQGTRLTVV.

The chain combines TRBV24-1 with TRBJ1-2, with no clear D. Per germline, CDR1 KGHDR and CDR2 SFDVKD. V dropped 0 bases and J dropped 7 bases, with 2 bases sitting between them. The CDR3 spans 11 residues. CDR3 in amino acids: CATSDLFGYTF. The CDR3 DNA sequence: TGTGCCACCAGTGATTTGTTTGGCTACACCTTC.

This sequence joins TRBV25-1 and TRBJ2-2; D is unclear. The V end lost 6 bases, the J end lost 0 bases, and 14 bases lay between the germline ends. The germline V gene encodes CDR1 MGHDK and CDR2 SYGVNS. The length of the CDR3 is 16 residues. For the CDR3, the DNA is TGTGCCAGCAGGAAGCCAGACACGACGAACACCGGGGAGCTGTTTTTT. It codes for CASRKPDTTNTGELFF.

The gene calls are TRBV20-1 and TRBJ2-1; 10 bases match TRBD2. V shed 3 bases, J shed 6 bases, and the junction held 11 bases outside the gene matches. The length of the CDR3 is 16 residues. The germline V gene has CDR1 DFQATT and CDR2 SNEGSKA (reference sequence). The CDR3 nucleotides read TGCAGTGCTAGTGGGGAACTAGCGGGATCTTTCAATGAGCAGTTCTTC. This sequence encodes CSASGELAGSFNEQFF.

The chain uses TRBV20-1 and TRBJ1-2; perhaps TRBD1 as D (6 bases). This CDR3 is built from 13 residues. Germline CDR1 is DFQATT and CDR2 is SNEGSKA (reference sequence). Trimming pared 5 bases from V and 3 bases from J, leaving 13 bases between. The CDR3 here is CSALDRRYYGYTF. CDR3 nucleotides: TGCAGTGCTCTAGACAGGCGGTACTATGGCTACACCTTC.

V gene TRBV20-1 combines with J gene TRBJ2-1; D gene uncertain. Germline loops: CDR1 DFQATT, CDR2 SNEGSKA (reference sequence). CDR3 size: 15 residues. With 5 bases removed from V and 6 bases from J, the gap between germline ends came to 20 bases. CDR3 DNA sequence: TGCAGTGCTGAGATGGGCCAGCCCTTTGGCAATGAGCAGTTCTTC. Translating gives CSAEMGQPFGNEQFF.

The genes are TRBV10-3 and TRBJ2-1; 7 bases fit TRBD2. This CDR3 comprises 16 residues. Germline V gene data show CDR1 as ENHRY and CDR2 as SYGVKD. J gave up 6 bases and V 3 bases, and 11 bases lay outside the gene matches. This CDR3 is CAISESGRWTPNEQFF. The CDR3 bases are TGTGCCATCAGTGAATCCGGGAGGTGGACCCCCAATGAGCAGTTCTTC.

The chain employs TRBV7-2 and TRBJ2-5; unclear D gene. This CDR3 is 15 amino acids long. V was trimmed by 4 bases and J by 0 bases, leaving 12 bases between them. Germline assignment: CDR1 SGHTA and CDR2 FQGNSA. The CDR3 DNA is TGTGCCAGCAGCTACCGACGATCGTACCAAGAGACCCAGTACTTC. It encodes CASSYRRSYQETQYF.

J is TRBJ2-5 and V is TRBV24-1; 9 bases align to TRBD1. Germline CDR1 and CDR2: KGHDR and SFDVKD. The length of the CDR3 is 17 residues. The junction had 13 bases not matched to a gene; V was cut back by 4 bases and J by 5 bases. CDR3 sequence (DNA): TGTGCCACCAGTGAGGTCCCGGGACAGGGTTTAACGGAGACCCAGTACTTC. Translating it yields CATSEVPGQGLTETQYF.

This clonotype was recorded only once. J is TRBJ2-7 and V is TRBV7-8, with TRBD2 as a possible D gene (6 bases). The V and J ends lost 2 bases and 0 bases respectively, with 17 bases between them. From germline, CDR1 is SGHVS and CDR2 FQNEAQ. The CDR3 runs to 17 residues. This chain's CDR3 is CASSLSTGGGSSYEQYF. The CDR3 coding sequence is TGTGCCAGCAGCTTATCCACCGGGGGTGGTAGCTCCTACGAGCAGTACTTC.

This chain links TRBV25-1 with TRBJ2-3; TRBD2 matches 9 bases. Germline CDR1 is MGHDK and CDR2 is SYGVNS. This CDR3 spans 16 amino acids. J gave up 3 bases and V 2 bases, and 6 bases lay outside the gene matches. CDR3 in amino acids: CASSEGGRAGTDTQYF. The CDR3 coding sequence is TGTGCCAGCAGTGAAGGCGGGAGGGCCGGTACAGATACGCAGTATTTT.